Listed here are 7 T cell receptor beta chains from one sample, sequenced in a study of post-analysis software for immune sequencing data. Sequencing libraries made from TCR beta cDNA carried unique molecular identifiers. A single record per CDR3 protein comes from TCRdb applying MiXCR to the PCR reads. Of 650,000 to 850,000 distinct CDR3 sequences listed, 46% were seen once; the top ten hold 4.9%. These TCRs are of unknown antigen specificity. Findings and limits, study-wide: Comparison of patients with controls showed 5 or 6 TRBV segments more frequent in patients, TRBV5-6, TRBV5-1 and TRBV20-1 among them.

Sequenced sample: blood. The receptors were gathered from a girl aged 10 to 17 with multiple sclerosis.

Concerning this clonotype: A single base separates this from a much larger clone, so it may be a read error. This chain uses TRBV7-6 with TRBJ2-3; 13 bases are shared with TRBD2. Germline V CDR1 and CDR2: SGHVS, FNYEAQ. The V and J ends lost 1 base and 6 bases, in that order; junction bases with no gene match: 7. There are 17 residues in the CDR3. CDR3 in amino acids: CASSLGTSGRRRDTQYF. CDR3 DNA: TGTGCCAGCAGCTTAGGGACTAGCGGGAGAAGGAGGGATACGCAGTATTTT. Together with reference TRBV7-6 and TRBJ2-3, the CDR3 gives the full variable domain: GAGVSQSPRYKVTKRGQDVALRCDPISGHVSLYWYRQALGQGPEFLTYFNYEAQQDKSGLPNDRFSAERPEGSISTLTIQRTEQRDSAMYRCASSLGTSGRRRDTQYFGPGTRLTVL.

The rearrangement links TRBV9 to TRBJ2-1; D ambiguous. Per the germline V gene, CDR1 is SGDLS and CDR2 is YYNGEE. V shed 2 bases and J shed 5 bases, with 11 bases lying between them. The CDR3 sequence is 14 residues long. The CDR3 loop reads CASSVSERNNEQFF. Written as DNA, the CDR3 is TGTGCCAGCAGCGTCTCCGAGCGTAACAATGAGCAGTTCTTC.

V usage is TRBV7-2 and J usage is TRBJ2-5; D is undetermined. The germline V and J ends were trimmed by 1 base and 13 bases, with 13 bases remaining between them. Germline V gives CDR1 SGHTA, CDR2 FQGNSA. This CDR3 has 12 residues. CDR3 loop: CASSLVLGTGYF. The CDR3 DNA sequence: TGTGCCAGCAGCTTAGTTTTGGGCACTGGGTACTTC.

This clonotype was detected a few times. The V gene is TRBV6-5, the J gene TRBJ1-4; unclear D gene. Germline CDR1 reads MNHEY; CDR2 reads SVGAGI. The germline V and J ends were trimmed by 2 bases and 12 bases, with 13 bases remaining between them. This CDR3 has 13 residues. The CDR3 DNA is TGTGCCAGCAGTTACGGTTTGGAGGAGCAACTGTTTTTT. Its protein product is CASSYGLEEQLFF.

The chain couples TRBV12-3 or TRBV12-4 to TRBJ1-5; D gene uncertain. The V gene lost 6 bases and the J gene lost 0 bases, with 9 bases spanning the gap. The CDR3 sequence is 14 residues long. The CDR3 is CASSENYSNQPQHF. The CDR3 region has the DNA TGTGCCAGCAGCGAAAATTATAGCAATCAGCCCCAGCATTTT.

The chain joins TRBV12-5 to TRBJ1-2, with 8 bases lining up with TRBD1. Trimming removed 2 bases from V and 2 bases from J; junction bases left unmatched: 10. Germline assignment: CDR1 LGHNT and CDR2 FRNRAP. This CDR3 has 17 residues. The CDR3 is CASGLRTIGTGNYGYTF. CDR3 coding DNA: TGTGCTAGTGGTTTGCGAACAATCGGGACAGGAAACTATGGCTACACCTTC.

Only a few counts were recorded for this clonotype. The V call is TRBV20-1, the J call TRBJ2-4; TRBD2 might be the D (5 bases). V gave up 4 bases and J gave up 9 bases, with 13 bases separating them. CDR3 length: 12 amino acids. Germline V gives CDR1 DFQATT, CDR2 SNEGSKA (reference sequence). The CDR3 region has the DNA TGCAGTGCTATAGAGGGAGTGGGCATTCAGTACTTC. It yields the protein CSAIEGVGIQYF.